This T cell receptor beta chain was found in a study of vaccination effects on CD4 cells after COVID-19. Trimming stripped 1 base from V and 2 bases from J, with 11 bases between. Germline V lookup: CDR1 SGHTA, CDR2 FQGNSA. The CDR3 spans 15 residues. Turning to this clone: As yet, its antigen is unknown.

Cultured cells yielded isolated CD4+ T cells after approximately nine days. Sequenced by immunoSEQ multiplex PCR; TCRdb stores in-frame clones only, minus some. The table lists tens of thousands of clones, roughly three quarters of them singletons. The sample here was CD4+ T cells from PBMCs cultured without peptide, taken before COVID-19 vaccination. V usage is TRBV7-2 and J usage is TRBJ2-5; D gene ambiguous. The receptor was isolated from a human donor who received a COVID-19 vaccine. The chain's CDR3 is CASSLGISVQETQYF. The CDR3 DNA reads TGTGCCAGCAGCTTAGGGATTAGTGTTCAAGAGACCCAGTACTTC.